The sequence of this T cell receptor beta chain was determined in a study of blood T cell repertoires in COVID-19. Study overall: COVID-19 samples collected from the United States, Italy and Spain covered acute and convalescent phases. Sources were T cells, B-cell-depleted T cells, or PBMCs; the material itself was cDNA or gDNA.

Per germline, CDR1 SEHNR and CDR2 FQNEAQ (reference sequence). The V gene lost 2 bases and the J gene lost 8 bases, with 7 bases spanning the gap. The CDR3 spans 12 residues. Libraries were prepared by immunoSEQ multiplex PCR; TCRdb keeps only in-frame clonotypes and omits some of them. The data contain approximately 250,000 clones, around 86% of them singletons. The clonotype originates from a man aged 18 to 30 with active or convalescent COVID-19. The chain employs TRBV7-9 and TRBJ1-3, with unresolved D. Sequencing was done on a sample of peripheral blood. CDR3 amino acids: CASSLSGDTIYF. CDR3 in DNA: TGTGCCAGCAGCTTATCGGGTGACACCATATATTTT.